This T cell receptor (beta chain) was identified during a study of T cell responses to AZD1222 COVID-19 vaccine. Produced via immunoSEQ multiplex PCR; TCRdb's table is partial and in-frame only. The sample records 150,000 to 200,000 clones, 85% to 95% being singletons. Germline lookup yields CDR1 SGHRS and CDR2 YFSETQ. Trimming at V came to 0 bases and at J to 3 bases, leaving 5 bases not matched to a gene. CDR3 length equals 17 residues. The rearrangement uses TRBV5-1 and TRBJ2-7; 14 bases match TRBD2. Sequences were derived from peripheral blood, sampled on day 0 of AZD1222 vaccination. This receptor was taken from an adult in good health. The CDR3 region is CASSLAGGLAGVYEQYF. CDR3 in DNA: TGCGCCAGCAGCTTGGCCGGGGGACTAGCGGGGGTCTACGAGCAGTACTTC.